A single sample gave rise to the 23 T cell receptor beta chains below, sequenced in a study of blood T cell repertoires in COVID-19. Assay used: immunoSEQ multiplex PCR; TCRdb lists only in-frame clones, some missing. In the table there are about 290,000 clones, roughly nine tenths of which are singletons. Source material: peripheral blood. All receptors derive from a woman in her thirties or forties who had recovered from COVID-19.

The chain couples TRBV27 to TRBJ1-1; 7 bases are a match to TRBD1. Germline V gene lookup returns CDR1 MNHEY and CDR2 SMNVEV (reference sequence). The CDR3 is 15 residues long. Trimming at V came to 2 bases and at J to 3 bases, leaving 6 bases not matched to a gene. The chain's CDR3 is CASSLLGTVYTEAFF. The CDR3 nucleotides read TGTGCCAGCAGTTTACTCGGGACAGTCTACACTGAAGCTTTCTTT.

This chain joins TRBV18 and TRBJ2-2, with D possibly TRBD2 on 5 matching bases. The CDR3 has 13 amino acids. Trimming left V 3 bases short and J 5 bases short, with 7 bases between. Germline loops: CDR1 KGHSH, CDR2 LQKENI. This CDR3 reads CASSPGVTGELFF. In DNA form, the CDR3 reads TGTGCCAGCTCACCCGGGGTAACCGGGGAGCTGTTTTTT. The whole variable domain, filled in from reference TRBV18 and TRBJ2-2, reads NAGVMQNPRHLVRRRGQEARLRCSPMKGHSHVYWYRQLPEEGLKFMVYLQKENIIDESGMPKERFSAEFPKEGPSILRIQQVVRGDSAAYFCASSPGVTGELFFGEGSRLTVL.

This chain joins TRBV27 and TRBJ2-1; 12 bases agree with TRBD2. Per the germline V gene, CDR1 is MNHEY and CDR2 is SMNVEV (reference sequence). This CDR3 region has 21 residues. The trim removed 1 base at V and 2 bases at J, leaving 15 bases unmatched. The CDR3 protein is CASSLWSGLAGGPGPYNEQFF. For the CDR3, the DNA is TGTGCCAGCAGTTTATGGTCGGGGCTAGCGGGAGGGCCCGGGCCCTACAATGAGCAGTTCTTC.

The V call is TRBV10-3, the J call TRBJ1-6; 8 positions match TRBD1. V shed 6 bases and J 7 bases; nucleotides not matched to a gene: 5. CDR3 length equals 14 residues. CDR1 is ENHRY, CDR2 SYGVKD, per germline. CDR3 residues: CAISSTGENSPLHF. For the CDR3, the DNA is TGTGCCATCAGCTCGACAGGGGAAAATTCACCCCTCCACTTT.

V and J are TRBV5-1 and TRBJ2-1, with 7 bases fitting TRBD2. V was clipped by 4 bases and J by 3 bases; unmatched bases: 4. The CDR3 has 14 residues. Germline assignment: CDR1 SGHRS and CDR2 YFSETQ. CDR3 sequence: CASSLSSGYNEQFF. The DNA for the CDR3 is TGCGCCAGCAGCCTCTCTAGCGGCTACAATGAGCAGTTCTTC.

The chain uses TRBV27 and TRBJ2-3, with 9 nucleotides matching TRBD2. Germline V gene data show CDR1 as MNHEY and CDR2 as SMNVEV (reference sequence). The CDR3 sequence is 19 residues long. The ends lost 4 bases at V and 0 bases at J; junction bases unmatched: 14. The DNA of the CDR3 is TGTGCCAGCAGTTCACCCGTTGGCGGGAGGGCCGCTAGCACAGATACGCAGTATTTT. It translates to CASSSPVGGRAASTDTQYF.

The chain recombines TRBV10-2 with TRBJ2-4; D is perhaps TRBD1 (6 bases). Trimming cost V 8 bases and J 0 bases, with 14 bases left between them. Germline values: CDR1 WSHSY, CDR2 SAAADI. The length of the CDR3 is 15 residues. CDR3 in DNA: TGCGCCAGCCTCGCCGACAGGATAGCCAAAAACATTCAGTACTTC. Its translation is CASLADRIAKNIQYF.

This clone was counted once. V usage is TRBV6-5 and J usage is TRBJ2-7; 9 positions match TRBD1. Germline V gene sequence: CDR1 MNHEY, CDR2 SVGAGI. V lost 2 bases to trimming and J lost 3 bases; unmatched junction nucleotides: 8. The CDR3 is 16 amino acids. CDR3 loop: CASSYGAQGARYEQYF. The CDR3 region has the DNA TGTGCCAGCAGTTACGGGGCACAGGGGGCGCGCTACGAGCAGTACTTC.

The gene calls are TRBV1 and TRBJ1-3; the table's D gene call, TRBD1, was not cross checked with the DNA. TRBV1 is marked as a pseudogene. The CDR3 totals 16 residues. The CDR3 is CTSSQQSGTEAGTIYF. The CDR3 region has the DNA TGCACCAGCAGCCAACAATCCGGGACAGAAGCAGGCACCATATATTTT.

V and J are TRBV10-3 and TRBJ2-7, with 8 positions matching TRBD2. V trimming: 2 bases; J trimming: 2 bases; junction bases outside the gene matches: 8. This CDR3 region has 16 residues. Germline V gene lookup returns CDR1 ENHRY and CDR2 SYGVKD. The CDR3 DNA follows: TGTGCCATCAGTGAGAGCGGGGGAGATTCGGCCTACGAGCAGTACTTC. Protein: CAISESGGDSAYEQYF.

This sequence joins TRBV2 and TRBJ2-7; 12 bases line up with TRBD2. The V segment lost 6 bases and the J segment 4 bases; nucleotides outside the gene matches: 7. CDR1 SNHLY and CDR2 FYNNEI come from the germline V gene. The CDR3 spans 15 residues. The CDR3 DNA sequence: TGTGCCAGCAGCGAACGACTAGCGGGAGCTTACGAGCAGTACTTC. Protein: CASSERLAGAYEQYF.

This chain links TRBV5-1 with TRBJ2-3, with TRBD2 matching over 11 bases. V lost 0 bases and J lost 1; bases outside the gene matches: 16. Germline CDR1 reads SGHRS; CDR2 reads YFSETQ. The CDR3 spans 21 residues. The CDR3 region is CASSLEPGSGRAFHRTDTQYF. CDR3 nucleotides: TGCGCCAGCAGCTTGGAGCCGGGTAGCGGGAGGGCCTTCCACCGCACAGATACGCAGTATTTT.

The chain uses TRBV3-1 (or the pseudogene TRBV3-2) and TRBJ2-3, with 11 bases that match TRBD2. This CDR3 contains 19 residues. The germline CDR1 and CDR2 sequences are LGHDT and YNNKEL (reference sequence). The junction had 10 bases not matched to a gene; V was cut back by 1 base and J by 1 base. The CDR3 sequence is CASSQGTSGSETGTDTQYF. The DNA for the CDR3 is TGTGCCAGCAGCCAAGGGACTAGCGGGTCGGAAACCGGCACAGATACGCAGTATTTT.

The CDR3 is CASRAQGPYEQYF. As DNA, the CDR3 is TGTGCCAGCAGGGCTCAGGGCCCCTACGAGCAGTACTTC. The chain has TRBV28 and TRBJ2-7; a possible D gene is TRBD1 (5 bases). The CDR3 length is 13 residues. Trimming removed 6 bases from V and 2 bases from J, with 11 bases in between. CDR1 is MDHEN, CDR2 SYDVKM, per germline.

The CDR3 sequence: CASSRRDRGIDEQYF. DNA for the CDR3: TGTGCCAGCAGTCGACGGGACAGGGGTATCGACGAGCAGTACTTC. The chain is built from TRBV27 and TRBJ2-7; 10 bases are shared with TRBD1. CDR3 length equals 15 residues. Germline-derived CDR1 and CDR2 are MNHEY and SMNVEV (reference sequence). The ends lost 5 bases at V and 5 bases at J; junction bases unmatched: 9.

V and J are TRBV11-1 and TRBJ2-5; the D gene is possibly TRBD2 (5 bases). Trimming pared 5 bases from V and 4 bases from J, leaving 17 bases between. The CDR3 contains 15 residues. Germline CDR1 SGHAT, CDR2 FQDESV (reference sequence). In DNA, the CDR3 is TGTGCCAGCAGCAGCCGGCCCGGGGTAGGAGAGACCCAGTACTTC. Translated, it gives CASSSRPGVGETQYF. The full variable domain, completed using reference TRBV11-1 and TRBJ2-5, is EAEVAQSPRYKITEKSQAVAFWCDPISGHATLYWYRQILGQGPELLVQFQDESVVDDSQLPKDRFSAERLKGVDSTLKIQPAELGDSAMYLCASSSRPGVGETQYFGPGTRLLVL.

The CDR3 region is CASSQDWGTSSKFEQYF. The CDR3 nucleotides read TGTGCCAGCAGCCAAGATTGGGGGACTAGCTCAAAATTCGAGCAGTACTTC. The chain couples TRBV3-1 (or the pseudogene TRBV3-2) to TRBJ2-7; 9 positions agree with TRBD2. Trimming removed 0 bases from V and 6 bases from J; junction bases left unmatched: 12. CDR1 is LGHDT and CDR2 is YNNKEL in the germline V gene (reference sequence). The CDR3 spans 17 residues.

The gene calls are TRBV5-1 and TRBJ2-1; 10 bases are shared with TRBD1. V dropped 7 bases and J dropped 4; count of bases not matched to a gene: 8. Germline V gene sequence: CDR1 SGHRS, CDR2 YFSETQ. The CDR3 totals 15 residues. In DNA form, the CDR3 reads TGCGCCAGCGGGTCGACAGGGGGCCCTTACAATGAGCAGTTCTTC. Translating it yields CASGSTGGPYNEQFF.

The genes are TRBV7-8 and TRBJ1-1; the D is unclear. This CDR3 is built from 13 residues. Trimming cost V 2 bases and J 1 base, with 5 bases left between them. CDR1 is SGHVS and CDR2 is FQNEAQ in the germline V gene. CDR3 sequence: CASSLTGNTEAFF. Here the CDR3 DNA reads TGTGCCAGCAGCTTAACGGGGAACACTGAAGCTTTCTTT. Using reference TRBV7-8 and TRBJ1-1 for the parts outside the CDR3, the full variable domain is GAGVSQSPRYKVAKRGQDVALRCDPISGHVSLFWYQQALGQGPEFLTYFQNEAQLDKSGLPSDRFFAERPEGSVSTLKIQRTQQEDSAVYLCASSLTGNTEAFFGQGTRLTVV.

The V gene is TRBV2, the J gene TRBJ1-5; 7 bases align to TRBD1. Germline V gene lookup returns CDR1 SNHLY and CDR2 FYNNEI. The CDR3 totals 13 residues. The J segment lost 2 bases and the V segment lost 6 bases, leaving 1 base of the junction unmatched. CDR3 coding DNA: TGTGCCAGCAGCACAGGGGGCAATCAGCCCCAGCATTTT. As protein: CASSTGGNQPQHF.

The V and J genes are TRBV5-6 and TRBJ2-2, with 11 nucleotides matching TRBD2. The CDR3 is 16 residues long. The germline V gene encodes CDR1 SGHDT and CDR2 YYEEEE. Losses at the gene ends were 0 bases for V and 5 bases for J; bases not matched to a gene: 3. The CDR3 DNA follows: TGTGCCAGCAGCTTGGTGACTAGCGGGATGACCGGGGAGCTGTTTTTT. Translation gives CASSLVTSGMTGELFF.

This clone was found once. The chain couples TRBV30 to TRBJ2-7; the match to TRBD2 covers 10 bases. There are 14 residues in the CDR3. Germline CDR1 and CDR2: GTSNPN and SVGIG (reference sequence). V shed 0 bases, J shed 4 bases, and the junction held 3 bases outside the gene matches. The chain's CDR3 is CAWSVSGRGYEQYF. The CDR3 DNA is TGTGCCTGGAGTGTAAGCGGGAGGGGGTACGAGCAGTACTTC.

The rearrangement joins TRBV6-6 to TRBJ2-7; 7 bases map to TRBD2. J lost 1 base, V lost 7 bases, and 1 base had no gene match. The germline V gene has CDR1 MNHNY and CDR2 SVGAGI (reference sequence). The CDR3 covers 12 residues. CDR3 coding DNA: TGTGCCAGCACCGGGGGGTCCTACGAGCAGTACTTC. Translation: CASTGGSYEQYF.